The sequence of this T cell receptor beta chain was determined in a study of post-analysis software for immune sequencing data. On this clonotype: What it binds is unknown.

Notes on the study in general: Patients with multiple sclerosis recorded significantly lower normalized Chao1 diversity than controls, the study found. A handful of TRBV segments were significantly more frequent in patients than in controls. TRBV5-6, TRBV5-1 and TRBV20-1 were among these segments.

The CDR3 totals 14 residues. V shed 0 bases and J shed 6 bases, with 11 bases lying between them. Germline CDR1 reads DFQATT; CDR2 reads SNEGSKA (reference sequence). Carried by the TCR beta cDNA libraries were unique molecular identifiers. TCRdb reprocessed the PCR reads with MiXCR, giving one entry per CDR3 protein. The table includes more than 450,000 distinct CDR3 sequences, around a third detected once. The chain is built from TRBV20-1 and TRBJ2-2; D gene ambiguous. The sample taken for sequencing was blood. The clonotype comes from a girl aged 2-17 years with multiple sclerosis. CDR3 residues: CSARDSNTPGELFF. The CDR3 DNA reads as TGCAGTGCTAGAGATTCCAATACTCCCGGGGAGCTGTTTTTT.